A single sample is the source of the 21 T cell receptor beta chains below, sequenced in a study of identifying expanded T cells in peripheral blood. Assay used: immunoSEQ multiplex PCR; TCRdb lists only in-frame clones, some missing. The data show under 90,000 clones, 89% seen once. The sequencing input was blood. Every receptor here comes from a person aged 18 to 75 in good health.

The V and J genes are TRBV15 and TRBJ2-3; the D is unclear. The CDR3 is 14 residues long. V was clipped by 0 bases and J by 5 bases, with 9 bases between them. CDR1 is LNHNV and CDR2 is YYDKDF in the germline V gene (reference sequence). CDR3 bases: TGTGCCACCAGCAGAGATCGTGGGCTAGATACGCAGTATTTT. Amino acid sequence: CATSRDRGLDTQYF.

The V gene is TRBV23-1, the J gene TRBJ1-1; 7 bases match TRBD1. TRBV23-1 is identified as an open reading frame with a role that is uncertain. The V gene end was trimmed by 4 bases and the J gene end by 2 bases; junction bases not matched to a gene: 28. The CDR3 length is 22 residues. CDR3 sequence: CASSRLQGGPRREIEGNTEAFF. The CDR3 nucleotides are TGCGCCAGCAGTCGACTCCAGGGGGGACCGAGAAGAGAAATTGAAGGCAACACTGAAGCTTTCTTT.

V gene TRBV2 combines with J gene TRBJ1-2; D unresolved. The CDR3 length is 9 residues. Germline V gene lookup returns CDR1 SNHLY and CDR2 FYNNEI. V was cut by 11 bases and J by 7 bases, with 8 bases left in between. The CDR3 is CAGAPGYTF. The CDR3 coding sequence is TGTGCCGGCGCACCTGGCTACACCTTC.

The CDR3 region is CASRSPPGQGRYEQYF. CDR3 DNA: TGTGCAAGTCGCTCACCACCGGGACAGGGCCGGTACGAGCAGTACTTC. The V and J genes are TRBV12-2 and TRBJ2-7; whether TRBD1, the table's D call, matches the DNA was not checked. TRBV12-2 is described as a pseudogene. This CDR3 is 16 amino acids long.

The rearrangement uses TRBV14 and TRBJ2-1, with 9 bases aligning to TRBD2. From germline, CDR1 is SGHDN and CDR2 FVKESK. The CDR3 has 17 residues. After removal of 0 bases from V and 7 bases from J, the junction contained 10 bases not matched to a gene. The CDR3 nucleotides read TGTGCCAGCAGCCAAGAAATTGGCGGGAGGGCCCGGAATGAGCAGTTCTTC. Its translation: CASSQEIGGRARNEQFF.

Regarding this clone: In the same sample, other DNA sequences code for this CDR3. V usage is TRBV11-2 and J usage is TRBJ2-1; D is unresolved. Germline V CDR1 and CDR2: SGHAT, FQNNGV. The CDR3 totals 15 residues. Trimming stripped 0 bases from V and 0 bases from J, with 6 bases between. This CDR3 reads CASSLDLSSYNEQFF. CDR3 DNA: TGTGCCAGCAGCTTAGACCTGAGCTCCTACAATGAGCAGTTCTTC.

The V and J genes are TRBV4-3 and TRBJ2-7; weak D call: TRBD1 (6 bases). The CDR3 covers 15 residues. In germline, CDR1 is LGHNA, CDR2 YSLEER. Trimming cost V 1 base and J 2 bases, with 12 bases left between them. The DNA for the CDR3 is TGCGCCAGCAGCCAAGGGACAGCAAACCCCTACGAGCAGTACTTC. This gives the protein CASSQGTANPYEQYF.

The V and J genes are TRBV5-1 and TRBJ2-3, with TRBD2 identical over 7 bases. This CDR3 has 13 amino acids. Germline values: CDR1 SGHRS, CDR2 YFSETQ. The V and J ends lost 4 bases and 6 bases, in that order; junction bases with no gene match: 5. CDR3 sequence reads: CASSPLGGDTQYF. In DNA form, the CDR3 reads TGCGCCAGCAGCCCACTCGGGGGGGATACGCAGTATTTT.

J is TRBJ2-2 and V is TRBV5-1, with D perhaps TRBD2 (5 bases). The length of the CDR3 is 14 residues. V was trimmed by 0 bases and J by 2 bases, leaving 5 bases between them. The germline V gene has CDR1 SGHRS and CDR2 YFSETQ. The DNA for the CDR3 is TGCGCCAGCAGCTTGGGGACTAACACCGGGGAGCTGTTTTTT. Amino acid sequence: CASSLGTNTGELFF.

This rearrangement joins TRBV11-2 to TRBJ2-2; 10 nucleotides align to TRBD1. The CDR3 totals 16 residues. V lost 5 bases, J lost 9 bases, and 12 bases stayed unmatched. Germline CDR1 SGHAT, CDR2 FQNNGV. The CDR3 DNA is TGTGCCAGCAGCAATGACAGGGGGCGAGATGGCCGGGAGCTGTTTTTT. It encodes CASSNDRGRDGRELFF.

This clone is a singleton in its sample. CDR3 bases: TGCGCCAGCAGCCAAGAGACATTGAATGAGCAGTTCTTC. This codes for CASSQETLNEQFF. The V gene is TRBV4-3, the J gene TRBJ2-1, with unresolved D. The CDR3 is 13 residues long. V gave up 0 bases and J gave up 7 bases, with 7 bases separating them. Germline values: CDR1 LGHNA, CDR2 YSLEER.

V is TRBV6-1 and J is TRBJ1-6; D possibly corresponds to TRBD1 (5 bases). This CDR3 is 14 amino acids long. Trimming took off 7 bases at V and 8 bases at J, with 15 bases between the two ends. Germline V CDR1 and CDR2: MNHNS, SASEGT. The CDR3 DNA sequence: TGTGCCAGCAACCTAGGGGTGCGTGATTCACCCCTCCACTTT. It specifies CASNLGVRDSPLHF.

V and J are TRBV30 and TRBJ1-6; 8 positions match TRBD1. The length of the CDR3 is 13 residues. Germline lookup yields CDR1 GTSNPN and CDR2 SVGIG (reference sequence). Trimming at V came to 8 bases and at J to 7 bases, leaving 7 bases not matched to a gene. The CDR3: CARSGTGNSPLHF. As DNA, the CDR3 is TGTGCCCGGTCCGGGACAGGAAATTCACCCCTCCACTTT.

For this clone: One end of the junction does not line up with germline, which may come from a read error. The CDR3 DNA is TGTGCTAGCAGCAAAGACAGGGGGCGAAACGGGGAGCTGTTTTTT. Amino acid sequence: CASSKDRGRNGELFF. V usage is TRBV7-7 and J usage is TRBJ2-2; 10 bases are a match to TRBD1. Germline V gives CDR1 SSHAT, CDR2 FNYEAQ (reference sequence). CDR3 length: 15 amino acids.

This chain uses TRBV19 with TRBJ2-3, with 7 bases identical to TRBD2. V was pared by 5 bases and J by 6 bases, with 11 bases of the junction left unmatched. Germline V gives CDR1 LNHDA, CDR2 SQIVND (reference sequence). The CDR3 consists of 15 residues. Written as DNA, the CDR3 is TGTGCCAGTAGTTCCCCGGGGAGGGCCGCGGATACGCAGTATTTT. Its protein is CASSSPGRAADTQYF.

The gene calls are TRBV21-1 and TRBJ2-7. TRBV21-1 is reported as a pseudogene. The length of the CDR3 is 15 residues. CDR3 residues: CASSVSRDGPYEQYF. CDR3 nucleotides: TGTGCCAGCAGCGTGTCGAGGGACGGACCCTACGAGCAGTACTTC.

The V gene is TRBV9, the J gene TRBJ2-5, with 8 bases matching TRBD2. Losses at the gene ends were 4 bases for V and 5 bases for J; bases not matched to a gene: 13. The CDR3 consists of 16 residues. CDR1 is SGDLS, CDR2 YYNGEE, per germline. The CDR3 protein is CASSSLDSGGGETQYF. CDR3 bases: TGTGCCAGCAGCTCCCTTGACAGCGGGGGAGGGGAGACCCAGTACTTC.

This clone was counted only a few times. This chain connects TRBV5-3 to TRBJ1-2; TRBD1 might be the D (6 bases). TRBV5-3 is sorted into the ORF group, with uncertain function. CDR3 length equals 18 residues. V was cut by 9 bases and J by 7 bases, with 34 bases left in between. The CDR3 DNA sequence: TGTGCCATCCAGAGGGTCACGGGACAATTTCCTATCTCCAGTGGCTACACCTTC. Translated, it gives CAIQRVTGQFPISSGYTF.

The rearrangement joins TRBV7-9 to TRBJ2-4; 9 bases agree with TRBD1. The CDR3 contains 15 residues. Germline V lookup: CDR1 SEHNR, CDR2 FQNEAQ (reference sequence). V lost 4 bases to trimming and J lost 8 bases; unmatched junction nucleotides: 9. CDR3 coding DNA: TGTGCCAGCAGCTCAATACAGGGGGCTGCGGACATTCAGTACTTC. Translated, it gives CASSSIQGAADIQYF.

The chain recombines TRBV14 with TRBJ1-2; no clear D gene. The ends were cut back, 4 bases at V and 4 bases at J, with 10 bases in the middle. The CDR3 is 13 residues long. The germline V gene has CDR1 SGHDN and CDR2 FVKESK. For the CDR3, the DNA is TGTGCCAGCAGCCCAATTAAGGCCTATGGCTACACCTTC. It is translated as CASSPIKAYGYTF.

V gene TRBV18 combines with J gene TRBJ1-2; no firm D call. The V end lost 0 bases, the J end lost 6 bases, and 11 bases lay between the germline ends. The CDR3 runs 14 residues. Germline CDR1 is KGHSH and CDR2 is LQKENI. The DNA for the CDR3 is TGTGCCAGCTCACCACCGTCTAGGGAAAATGGCTACACCTTC. Translation gives CASSPPSRENGYTF.